This passage covers 11 T cell receptor beta chains from one sample sequenced in a study of T-cell reconstitution after alpha-beta-depleted transplantation in children. Using unique molecular identifiers, the investigators prepared the TCRbeta library. TCRdb recomputed calls from the PCR reads with MiXCR, one row per CDR3 protein. This sample yields 600,000 or so distinct CDR3 sequences, of which more than 20% are seen a single time; 12% to 15% belongs to the top ten. Sample: PBMCs, mostly from graft donor cells, taken 360 days after TCRalphabeta/CD19-depleted stem cell transplant. The origin of the receptors is a boy less than two years old who had a stem cell transplant for acute myeloid leukemia, so the T cells may come from the graft donor.

The rearrangement joins TRBV20-1 to TRBJ2-3, with 8 bases matching TRBD1. With 1 base clipped from V and 3 bases from J, the junction kept 15 bases outside the gene matches. Germline V gives CDR1 DFQATT, CDR2 SNEGSKA (reference sequence). This CDR3 is built from 18 residues. The CDR3 DNA is TGCAGTGCTAGAGTGTTTAGCAGGGGGCGCGGTGAGACAGATACGCAGTATTTT. Translation: CSARVFSRGRGETDTQYF.

This chain uses TRBV12-3 or TRBV12-4 with TRBJ2-2; TRBD2 might be the D (5 bases). This CDR3 spans 14 amino acids. V dropped 8 bases and J dropped 8 bases, with 18 bases sitting between them. The CDR3 loop reads CASLLNSRGGELFF. DNA of the CDR3: TGTGCCAGCCTCCTCAATAGCAGAGGGGGGGAGCTGTTTTTT.

This clonotype was counted ten times or more. V and J are TRBV20-1 and TRBJ2-5; 7 nucleotides line up with TRBD1. The V gene end was trimmed by 6 bases and the J gene end by 5 bases; junction bases not matched to a gene: 18. The germline CDR1 and CDR2 sequences are DFQATT and SNEGSKA (reference sequence). This CDR3 comprises 16 residues. CDR3 sequence (DNA): TGCAGTGCCGCTACCGGGACAGCTGAGATCCTGGAGACCCAGTACTTC. Translation gives CSAATGTAEILETQYF.

Worth noting for this clonotype: With a much larger clone just one base away, this may be a read error. This chain connects TRBV7-2 to TRBJ2-7; D may be TRBD2 (7 bases). Germline loops: CDR1 SGHTA, CDR2 FQGNSA. The CDR3 sequence is 15 residues long. CDR3 sequence (DNA): TGTGCCAGCAGCTTAGAGGGGGGGGGACCTTACGGGCAGTACTTC. Its protein product is CASSLEGGGPYGQYF.

The genes are TRBV30 and TRBJ1-1, with D tentatively TRBD1 (5 bases). This CDR3 comprises 13 residues. The ends were cut back, 6 bases at V and 6 bases at J, with 17 bases in the middle. Germline V gene sequence: CDR1 GTSNPN, CDR2 SVGIG (reference sequence). In DNA form, the CDR3 reads TGTGCCTGCGCGGACAAATGGGTCTCTGAAGCTTTCTTT. Amino acids: CACADKWVSEAFF. The whole variable domain, remainder taken from reference TRBV30 and TRBJ1-1, is SQTIHQWPATLVQPVGSPLSLECTVEGTSNPNLYWYRQAAGRGLQLLFYSVGIGQISSEVPQNLSASRPQDRQFILSSKKLLLSDSGFYLCACADKWVSEAFFGQGTRLTVV.

The rearrangement joins TRBV20-1 to TRBJ2-6; TRBD1 aligns across 7 bases. This CDR3 contains 17 residues. CDR1 DFQATT and CDR2 SNEGSKA come from the germline V gene (reference sequence). The trim removed 5 bases at V and 0 bases at J, leaving 10 bases unmatched. CDR3: CSAGETGVSSGANVLTF. The DNA of the CDR3 is TGCAGTGCTGGCGAAACAGGGGTCAGCTCTGGGGCCAACGTCCTGACTTTC.

This clonotype has a single count. The chain's CDR3 is CASSYGQGVMNTEAFF. In DNA, the CDR3 is TGTGCCAGCAGTTACGGACAGGGGGTGATGAACACTGAAGCTTTCTTT. This chain connects TRBV6-5 to TRBJ1-1; 10 positions match TRBD1. The germline V gene has CDR1 MNHEY and CDR2 SVGAGI. The J segment lost 0 bases and the V segment lost 2 bases, leaving 3 bases of the junction unmatched. The CDR3 runs 16 residues.

This clonotype was seen more than once but under ten times. V is TRBV7-2 and J is TRBJ1-5; possibly TRBD1 for D (5 bases). CDR3 size: 16 residues. V was trimmed by 3 bases and J by 0 bases, leaving 12 bases between them. CDR1 is SGHTA and CDR2 is FQGNSA in the germline V gene. CDR3 nucleotides: TGTGCCAGCAGCTTGGCAGGGACCTATAGCAATCAGCCCCAGCATTTT. This sequence encodes CASSLAGTYSNQPQHF.

In its sample, this clonotype was seen once. This rearrangement joins TRBV2 to TRBJ2-1; weak D call: TRBD2 (7 bases). Germline assignment: CDR1 SNHLY and CDR2 FYNNEI. The CDR3 has 19 amino acids. V shed 6 bases and J shed 6 bases, with 30 bases lying between them. CDR3 amino acids: CASSPLWLEGGASRNEQFF. DNA for the CDR3: TGTGCCAGCAGCCCCCTTTGGTTAGAAGGGGGGGCGTCACGCAATGAGCAGTTCTTC.

The chain uses TRBV12-3 or TRBV12-4 and TRBJ1-1, with a possible D match to TRBD1 (5 bases). V was shortened by 1 base and J by 5 bases, with 17 bases between the two germline ends. The CDR3 sequence is 16 residues long. The CDR3 nucleotides are TGTGCCAGCAGTTTAGGGGGCCAGGGTCCGGATACTGAAGCTTTCTTT. Protein: CASSLGGQGPDTEAFF.

This chain joins TRBV12-3 or TRBV12-4 and TRBJ2-1, with TRBD1 as a possible D gene (5 bases). V lost 5 bases and J 10 bases, leaving 12 bases between the germline ends. The CDR3 loop spans 12 amino acids. This chain's CDR3 is CASSQGRGEQFF. The DNA of the CDR3 is TGTGCCAGCAGTCAGGGAAGGGGCGAGCAGTTCTTC.